These 15 T cell receptor beta chains were sequenced from one sample in a study of shared clonotypes between healthy human individuals. Using immunoSEQ multiplex PCR, the repertoire was profiled, and TCRdb retains in-frame clones only, with some absent. This sample has about 2.4 million clones, with around 90% found just once. Sequencing was done on a sample of naive CD4+ T cells sorted from blood. Noted subset: CD45RA+ positively selected. The receptors stem from a man younger than 35 in good health.

As DNA, the CDR3 is TGTGCCTGGAGTCTGAGCGCCCATTCGAGTACTGAAGCTTTCTTT. It translates to CAWSLSAHSSTEAFF. The chain uses TRBV30 and TRBJ1-1; D ambiguous. The CDR3 length is 15 residues. In germline, CDR1 is GTSNPN, CDR2 SVGIG (reference sequence). Trimming shortened V by 2 bases and J by 5 bases, and 18 bases separated the two germline ends. Drawing the rest from reference TRBV30 and TRBJ1-1, the complete variable domain is SQTIHQWPATLVQPVGSPLSLECTVEGTSNPNLYWYRQAAGRGLQLLFYSVGIGQISSEVPQNLSASRPQDRQFILSSKKLLLSDSGFYLCAWSLSAHSSTEAFFGQGTRLTVV.

The V call is TRBV7-2, the J call TRBJ1-2; D is ambiguous. CDR1 and CDR2 (germline): SGHTA, FQGNSA. The length of the CDR3 is 14 residues. Trimming stripped 2 bases from V and 2 bases from J, with 9 bases between. The CDR3 sequence is CASSLSVVNYGYTF. The CDR3 DNA reads as TGTGCCAGCAGCTTATCGGTAGTCAACTATGGCTACACCTTC.

Comment on this clone: Other DNA sequences of this sample code for an identical CDR3. The chain has TRBV5-1 and TRBJ2-5, with D perhaps matching TRBD1 (8 bases). CDR1 is SGHRS and CDR2 is YFSETQ in the germline V gene. V lost 4 bases to trimming and J lost 2 bases, with 12 bases between them. The CDR3 totals 14 residues. The CDR3 protein is CASSSGTGQETQYF. The CDR3 DNA reads as TGCGCCAGCAGCAGCGGGACAGGTCAAGAGACCCAGTACTTC.

The chain uses TRBV5-4 and TRBJ1-1; TRBD1 might be the D (6 bases). The germline V and J ends were trimmed by 4 bases and 0 bases, with 13 bases remaining between them. The CDR3 sequence is 15 residues long. The germline CDR1 and CDR2 sequences are SGHNT and YYREEE (reference sequence). The CDR3 region has the DNA TGTGCCAGCAGCAGAGGACAGAAAATGAACACTGAAGCTTTCTTT. Residues: CASSRGQKMNTEAFF.

This chain uses TRBV6-5 with TRBJ1-1; no clear D gene. The V gene's germline CDR1 is MNHEY and CDR2 SVGAGI. The CDR3 sequence is 13 residues long. V lost 10 bases and J lost 2, with 14 bases in between. CDR3 loop: CAIQRFVNTEAFF. The CDR3 coding sequence is TGTGCCATCCAGCGGTTTGTAAACACTGAAGCTTTCTTT.

The chain employs TRBV19 and TRBJ2-7; tentatively, D is TRBD2 (6 bases). V was pared by 5 bases and J by 1 base, with 12 bases between. Germline loops: CDR1 LNHDA, CDR2 SQIVND (reference sequence). The CDR3 is 14 amino acids. The CDR3 region is CASSLSGFSYEQYF. CDR3 nucleotides: TGTGCCAGTAGTCTTAGCGGCTTTTCCTACGAGCAGTACTTC.

The gene calls are TRBV6-5 and TRBJ1-1; a possible D gene is TRBD1 (5 bases). Germline V gene sequence: CDR1 MNHEY, CDR2 SVGAGI. The CDR3 contains 14 residues. V was cut by 6 bases and J by 1 base, with 12 bases left in between. CDR3 DNA: TGTGCCAGCAGGGGGCTGACCCCGAACACTGAAGCTTTCTTT. Encoded protein: CASRGLTPNTEAFF.

Note on this clone: The same CDR3 is also encoded by other DNA sequences in this sample. The rearrangement joins TRBV5-1 to TRBJ2-5; D is undetermined. Trimming removed 0 bases at V and 5 bases at J, with 11 bases between. This CDR3 comprises 14 residues. Germline V gene lookup returns CDR1 SGHRS and CDR2 YFSETQ. The CDR3 spells CASSLEGPGETQYF. CDR3 nucleotides: TGCGCCAGCAGCTTGGAAGGCCCGGGTGAGACCCAGTACTTC.

CDR3 in amino acids: CAWTTGPNTEAFF. The CDR3 DNA sequence: TGTGCCTGGACAACAGGCCCCAACACTGAAGCTTTCTTT. J is TRBJ1-1 and V is TRBV30, with D tentatively TRBD1 (5 bases). Germline V gives CDR1 GTSNPN, CDR2 SVGIG (reference sequence). The CDR3 extends over 13 amino acids. V was shortened by 4 bases and J by 2 bases, with 11 bases between the two germline ends. Together with reference TRBV30 and TRBJ1-1, the CDR3 gives the full variable domain: SQTIHQWPATLVQPVGSPLSLECTVEGTSNPNLYWYRQAAGRGLQLLFYSVGIGQISSEVPQNLSASRPQDRQFILSSKKLLLSDSGFYLCAWTTGPNTEAFFGQGTRLTVV.

The V gene is TRBV4-3, the J gene TRBJ2-1; 12 bases agree with TRBD2. CDR1 LGHNA and CDR2 YSLEER come from the germline V gene. The CDR3 extends over 16 amino acids. J lost 5 bases, V lost 4 bases, and 6 bases had no gene match. This CDR3 is CASSLRTSGVDNEQFF. The CDR3 DNA reads TGCGCCAGCAGCCTCAGGACTAGCGGGGTCGACAATGAGCAGTTCTTC.

This rearrangement joins TRBV10-2 to TRBJ1-6; TRBD1 agrees at 8 bases. Germline V lookup: CDR1 WSHSY, CDR2 SAAADI. V lost 8 bases, J lost 7 bases, and 7 bases stayed unmatched. The CDR3 sequence is 14 residues long. CDR3 loop: CASAGDRRNSPLHF. In DNA, the CDR3 is TGCGCCAGCGCCGGGGACAGGCGAAATTCACCCCTCCACTTT.

The chain uses TRBV19 and TRBJ1-1; TRBD1 matches 9 bases. The CDR3 contains 14 residues. V shed 7 bases, J shed 5 bases, and the junction held 8 bases outside the gene matches. Germline CDR1 and CDR2: LNHDA and SQIVND (reference sequence). Here the CDR3 reads CASTRTGENTEAFF. For the CDR3, the DNA is TGTGCCAGTACTCGGACAGGGGAAAATACTGAAGCTTTCTTT.

The chain has TRBV5-1 and TRBJ2-7; 8 bases fit TRBD1. The ends lost 7 bases at V and 1 base at J; junction bases unmatched: 16. Germline-derived CDR1 and CDR2 are SGHRS and YFSETQ. The CDR3 totals 17 residues. CDR3 in DNA: TGCGCCAGCGCCCCGAGCCCAGGGGGCCTGAGTTCCTACGAGCAGTACTTC. Its protein product is CASAPSPGGLSSYEQYF.

The chain employs TRBV4-1 and TRBJ2-5, with TRBD2 matching 10 bases. The germline gives CDR1 MGHRA, CDR2 YSYEKL. Losses at the gene ends were 4 bases for V and 3 bases for J; bases not matched to a gene: 8. This CDR3 comprises 16 residues. In DNA, the CDR3 is TGCGCCAGCAGCCGCCTAGCGGGGGCAGGTAAAGAGACCCAGTACTTC. Translated: CASSRLAGAGKETQYF.

The gene calls are TRBV5-4 and TRBJ2-5; D possibly uses TRBD1 or TRBD2 (5 bases each). CDR3 size: 16 residues. Germline assignment: CDR1 SGHNT and CDR2 YYREEE (reference sequence). The ends were cut back, 0 bases at V and 0 bases at J, with 12 bases in the middle. The CDR3 is CASSLGGTSNQETQYF. The CDR3 DNA reads TGTGCCAGCAGCTTGGGGGGGACCTCTAACCAAGAGACCCAGTACTTC. The full variable domain, with the rest looked up from reference TRBV5-4 and TRBJ2-5, is ETGVTQSPTHLIKTRGQQVTLRCSSQSGHNTVSWYQQALGQGPQFIFQYYREEENGRGNFPPRFSGLQFPNYSSELNVNALELDDSALYLCASSLGGTSNQETQYFGPGTRLLVL.